This paragraph reports one T cell receptor beta chain. Its specificity is not known. A universal primer site was added by template switching, and unique molecular identifiers were carried by the cDNA. From the 5' RACE reads, TCRdb called clonotypes with MiXCR, one entry per CDR3 protein. The sample carries a few hundred thousand distinct CDR3 sequences, less than 25% recorded once. This sample is part of a study of identical twins. Study-level results: Conclusions were drawn cross-sectionally by statistical analysis, without following the same donors.

V lost 3 bases and J lost 9, with 15 bases in between. The CDR3 spans 14 residues. The sample was also linked to a second study, of T cells expressing NK-cell markers. From that report: Certain NKG2C+ T cell clones were expanded, and their HCMV specificity remained unclear.

This clonotype originated in a young woman in good health. This sequence joins TRBV12-3 or TRBV12-4 and TRBJ2-1; D possibly uses TRBD1 or TRBD2 (5 bases each). Sequencing was done on a sample of CD4+ T cells sorted from blood. The CDR3 sequence: CASSFHSGTSEQFF. For the CDR3, the DNA is TGTGCCAGCAGTTTTCATTCCGGGACCAGTGAGCAGTTCTTC.